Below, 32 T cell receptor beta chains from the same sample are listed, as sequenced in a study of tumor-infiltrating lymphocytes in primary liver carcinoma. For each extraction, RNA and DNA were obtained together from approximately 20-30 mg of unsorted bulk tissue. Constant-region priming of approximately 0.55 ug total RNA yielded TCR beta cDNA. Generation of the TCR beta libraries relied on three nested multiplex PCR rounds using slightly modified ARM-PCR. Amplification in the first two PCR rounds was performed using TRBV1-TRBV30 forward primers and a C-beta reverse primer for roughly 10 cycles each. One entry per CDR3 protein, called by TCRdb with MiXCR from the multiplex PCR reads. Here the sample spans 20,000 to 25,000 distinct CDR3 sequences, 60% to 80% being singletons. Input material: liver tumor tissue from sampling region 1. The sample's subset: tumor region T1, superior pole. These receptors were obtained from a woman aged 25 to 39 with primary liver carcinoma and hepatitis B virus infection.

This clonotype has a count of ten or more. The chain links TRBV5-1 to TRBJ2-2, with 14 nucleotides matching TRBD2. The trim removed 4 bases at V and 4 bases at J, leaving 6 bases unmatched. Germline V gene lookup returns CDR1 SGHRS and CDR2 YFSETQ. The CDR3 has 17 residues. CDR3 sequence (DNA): TGCGCCAGCAGCCTGACCGGGACTAGCGGGAGCACCGGGGAGCTGTTTTTT. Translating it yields CASSLTGTSGSTGELFF. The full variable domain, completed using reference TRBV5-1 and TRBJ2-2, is KAGVTQTPRYLIKTRGQQVTLSCSPISGHRSVSWYQQTPGQGLQFLFEYFSETQRNKGNFPGRFSGRQFSNSRSEMNVSTLELGDSALYLCASSLTGTSGSTGELFFGEGSRLTVL.

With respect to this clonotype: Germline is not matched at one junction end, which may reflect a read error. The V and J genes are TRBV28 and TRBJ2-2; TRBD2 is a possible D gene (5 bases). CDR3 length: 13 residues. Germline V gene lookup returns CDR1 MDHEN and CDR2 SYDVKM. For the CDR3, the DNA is TGTGCCAGCAGTTTGAGAGGGAGCGGTGAGCTGTCTTTT. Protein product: CASSLRGSGELSF.

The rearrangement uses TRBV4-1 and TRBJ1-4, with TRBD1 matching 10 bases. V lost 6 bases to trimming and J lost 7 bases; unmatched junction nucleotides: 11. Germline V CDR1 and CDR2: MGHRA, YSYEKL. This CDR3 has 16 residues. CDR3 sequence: CASSQGQGSKSEKLFF. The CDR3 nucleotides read TGCGCCAGCAGTCAGGGACAGGGGAGTAAGAGTGAAAAACTGTTTTTT.

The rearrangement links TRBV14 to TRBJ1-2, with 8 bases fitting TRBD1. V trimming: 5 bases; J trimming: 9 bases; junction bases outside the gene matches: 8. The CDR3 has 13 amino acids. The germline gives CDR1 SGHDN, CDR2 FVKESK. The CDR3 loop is CASSWTGRGCYTF. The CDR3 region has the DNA TGTGCCAGCAGCTGGACAGGGAGGGGTTGCTACACCTTC.

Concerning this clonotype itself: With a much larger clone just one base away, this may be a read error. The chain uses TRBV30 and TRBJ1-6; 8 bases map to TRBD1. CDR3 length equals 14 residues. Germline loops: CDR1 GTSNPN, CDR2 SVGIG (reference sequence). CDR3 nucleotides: TGTGTCTGGAGTCTCGGACAGGGTGGTTTACCCCTCCACTTT. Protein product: CVWSLGQGGLPLHF. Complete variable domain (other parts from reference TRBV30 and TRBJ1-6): SQTIHQWPATLVQPVGSPLSLECTVEGTSNPNLYWYRQAAGRGLQLLFYSVGIGQISSEVPQNLSASRPQDRQFILSSKKLLLSDSGFYLCVWSLGQGGLPLHFGNGTRLTVT.

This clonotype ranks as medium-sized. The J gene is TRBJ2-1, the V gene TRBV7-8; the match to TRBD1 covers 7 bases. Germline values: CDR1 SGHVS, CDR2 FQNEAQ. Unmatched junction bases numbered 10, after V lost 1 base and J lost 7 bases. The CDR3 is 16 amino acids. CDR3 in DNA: TGTGCCAGCAGCTTAGGCCGGGGCAGGGGACAGAATGAGCAGTTCTTC. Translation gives CASSLGRGRGQNEQFF.

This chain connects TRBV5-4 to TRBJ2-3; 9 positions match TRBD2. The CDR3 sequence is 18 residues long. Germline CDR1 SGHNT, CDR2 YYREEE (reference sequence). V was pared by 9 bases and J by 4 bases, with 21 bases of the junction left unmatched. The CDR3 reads CAISNPAVSGSRADTQYF. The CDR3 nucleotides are TGTGCCATCAGTAACCCGGCGGTTAGCGGGAGTCGGGCAGATACGCAGTATTTT.

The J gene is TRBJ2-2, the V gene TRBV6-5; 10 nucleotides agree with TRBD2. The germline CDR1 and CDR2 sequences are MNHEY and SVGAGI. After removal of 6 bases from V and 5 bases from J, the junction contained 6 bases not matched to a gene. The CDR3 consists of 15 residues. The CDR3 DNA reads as TGTGCCAGCAGCCTCTTAGCGGGAGGTACCGGGGAGCTGTTTTTT. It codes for CASSLLAGGTGELFF.

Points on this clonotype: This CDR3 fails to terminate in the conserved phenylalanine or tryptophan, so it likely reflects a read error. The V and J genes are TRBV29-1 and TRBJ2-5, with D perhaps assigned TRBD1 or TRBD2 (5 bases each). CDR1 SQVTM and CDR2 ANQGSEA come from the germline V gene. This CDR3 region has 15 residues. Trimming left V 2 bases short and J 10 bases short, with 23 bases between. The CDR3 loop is CSVETGRGVREIQYL. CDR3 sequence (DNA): TGCAGCGTTGAAACCGGAAGGGGAGTGAGGGAAATCCAGTACTTA.

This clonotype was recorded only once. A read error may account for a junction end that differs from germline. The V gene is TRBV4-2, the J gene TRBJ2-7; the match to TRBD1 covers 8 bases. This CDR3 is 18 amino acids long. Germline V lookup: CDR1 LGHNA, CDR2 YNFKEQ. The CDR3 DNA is TGCGCCAGCAGCCAGGAACACCTAGAACAGGGGGGACCGTGCGAGCAGAACTTC. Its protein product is CASSQEHLEQGGPCEQNF.

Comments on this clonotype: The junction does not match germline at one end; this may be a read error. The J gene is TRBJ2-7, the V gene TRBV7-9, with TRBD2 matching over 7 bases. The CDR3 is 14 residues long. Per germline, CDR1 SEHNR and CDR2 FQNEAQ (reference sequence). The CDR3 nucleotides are TGCGTCAGCAGCTCGGGAGGCCTCTCCTACGAGCAGTGCTTC. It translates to CVSSSGGLSYEQCF.

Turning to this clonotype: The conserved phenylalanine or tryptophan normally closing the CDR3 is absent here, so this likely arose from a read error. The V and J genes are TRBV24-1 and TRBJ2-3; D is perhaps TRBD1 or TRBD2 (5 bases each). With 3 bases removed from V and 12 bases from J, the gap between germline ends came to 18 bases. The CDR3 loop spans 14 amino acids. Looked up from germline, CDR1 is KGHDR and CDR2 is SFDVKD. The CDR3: CATSDAIGAVTQYS. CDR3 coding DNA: TGTGCCACCAGTGATGCTATCGGGGCGGTGACACAGTATTCT.

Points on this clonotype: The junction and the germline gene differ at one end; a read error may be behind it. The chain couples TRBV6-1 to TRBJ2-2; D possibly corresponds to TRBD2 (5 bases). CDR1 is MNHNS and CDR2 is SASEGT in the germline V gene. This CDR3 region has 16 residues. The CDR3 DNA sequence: TGTACCAGCAGTGAACGCGGAGGAGCGAACACCTGGGAGCTGTTTTTT. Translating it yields CTSSERGGANTWELFF.

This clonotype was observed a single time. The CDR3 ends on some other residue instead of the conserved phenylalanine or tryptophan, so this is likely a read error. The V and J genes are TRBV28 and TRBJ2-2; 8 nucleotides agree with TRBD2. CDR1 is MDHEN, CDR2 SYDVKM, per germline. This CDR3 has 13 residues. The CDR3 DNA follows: TGCGCCAGCAGTTTGAGCGGGAGCGGGGTGCTGTTTATT. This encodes CASSLSGSGVLFI.

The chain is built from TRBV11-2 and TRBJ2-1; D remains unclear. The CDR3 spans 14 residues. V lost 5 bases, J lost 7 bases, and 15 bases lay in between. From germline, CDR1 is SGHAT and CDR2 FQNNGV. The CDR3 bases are TGTGCCAGCAGCCAAGAATTGGGGAAGAATGAGCAGTTCTTC. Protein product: CASSQELGKNEQFF.

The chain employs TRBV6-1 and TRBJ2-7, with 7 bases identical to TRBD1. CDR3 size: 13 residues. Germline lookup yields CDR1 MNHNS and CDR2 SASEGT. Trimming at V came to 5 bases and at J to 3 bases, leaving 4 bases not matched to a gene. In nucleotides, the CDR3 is TGTGCCAGCAGTACCGACAGGGACTACGAGCAGTACTTC. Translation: CASSTDRDYEQYF.

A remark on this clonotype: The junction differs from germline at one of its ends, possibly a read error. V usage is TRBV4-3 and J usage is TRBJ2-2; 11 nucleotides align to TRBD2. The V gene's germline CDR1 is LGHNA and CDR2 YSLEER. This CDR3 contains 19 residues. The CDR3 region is CASSVLAGGPLSKTGELFF. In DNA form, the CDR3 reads TGCGCCAGCAGCGTATTAGCGGGAGGGCCCCTTTCGAAGACCGGGGAGCTGTTTTTT.

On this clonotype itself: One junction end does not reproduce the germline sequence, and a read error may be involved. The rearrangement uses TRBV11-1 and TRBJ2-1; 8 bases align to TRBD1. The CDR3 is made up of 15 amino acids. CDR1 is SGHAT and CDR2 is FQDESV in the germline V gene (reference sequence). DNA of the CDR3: TGTGCTAGCAGCTTGGGACAGGACGCTCACAATGAGCAGTTCTTC. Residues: CASSLGQDAHNEQFF.

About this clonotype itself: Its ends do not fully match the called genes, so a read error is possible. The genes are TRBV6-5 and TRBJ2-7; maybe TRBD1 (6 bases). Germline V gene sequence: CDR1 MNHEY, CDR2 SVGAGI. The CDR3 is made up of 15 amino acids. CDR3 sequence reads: CASSYKDSSSYERYF. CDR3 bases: TGTGCCAGTAGTTACAAGGACAGTAGCTCCTACGAGCGGTACTTC.

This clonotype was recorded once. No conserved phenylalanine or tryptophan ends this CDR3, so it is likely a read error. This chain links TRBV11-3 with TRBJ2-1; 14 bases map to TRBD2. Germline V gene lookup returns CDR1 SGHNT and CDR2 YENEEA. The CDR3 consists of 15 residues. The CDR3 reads CVSSRLAGGEYEQFI. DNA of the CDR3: TGTGTCAGCAGCCGACTAGCGGGGGGGGAATATGAGCAGTTCATC.

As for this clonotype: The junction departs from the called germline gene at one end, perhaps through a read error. The CDR3 loop is CVWSGGVLAKNIQYF. The CDR3 DNA follows: TGCGTCTGGAGCGGGGGGGTTCTAGCCAAAAACATTCAGTACTTC. This chain links TRBV30 with TRBJ2-4; 10 nucleotides agree with TRBD2. The length of the CDR3 is 15 residues. Germline V CDR1 and CDR2: GTSNPN, SVGIG (reference sequence).

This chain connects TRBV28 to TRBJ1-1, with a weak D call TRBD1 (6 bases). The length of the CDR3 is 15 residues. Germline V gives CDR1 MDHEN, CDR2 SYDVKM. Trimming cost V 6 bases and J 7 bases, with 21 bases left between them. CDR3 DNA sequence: TGTGCCAGCAGCCTGTACCGGACAGTGGGCAGTGAAGCTTTCTTT. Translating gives CASSLYRTVGSEAFF.

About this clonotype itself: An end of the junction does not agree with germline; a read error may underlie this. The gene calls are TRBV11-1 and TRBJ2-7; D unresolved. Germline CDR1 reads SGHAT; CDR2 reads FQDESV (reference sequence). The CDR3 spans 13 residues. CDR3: CASGLEYLRERYF. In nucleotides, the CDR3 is TGTGCCAGTGGCTTAGAATACCTCCGCGAGCGGTACTTC.

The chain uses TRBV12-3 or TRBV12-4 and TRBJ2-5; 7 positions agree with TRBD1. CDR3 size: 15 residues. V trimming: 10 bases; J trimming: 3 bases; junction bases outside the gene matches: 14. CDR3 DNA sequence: TGTGCCAACAGCACCTACCAAGGGGGCGAAGAGACCCAGTACTTC. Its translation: CANSTYQGGEETQYF.

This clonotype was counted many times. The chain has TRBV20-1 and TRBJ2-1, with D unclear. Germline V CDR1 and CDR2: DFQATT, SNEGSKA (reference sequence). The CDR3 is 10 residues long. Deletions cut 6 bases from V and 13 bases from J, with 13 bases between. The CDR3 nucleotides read TGCAGTGCATATATTCGTACACAGTTCTTC. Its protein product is CSAYIRTQFF.

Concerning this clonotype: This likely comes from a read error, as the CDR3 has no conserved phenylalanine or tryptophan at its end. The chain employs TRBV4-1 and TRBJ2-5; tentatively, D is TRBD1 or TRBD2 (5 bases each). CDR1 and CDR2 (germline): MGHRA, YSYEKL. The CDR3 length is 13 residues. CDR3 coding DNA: TGCGCCAGCACTAATCCGAGGGGAGAGGCCCAGTACTCC. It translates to CASTNPRGEAQYS.

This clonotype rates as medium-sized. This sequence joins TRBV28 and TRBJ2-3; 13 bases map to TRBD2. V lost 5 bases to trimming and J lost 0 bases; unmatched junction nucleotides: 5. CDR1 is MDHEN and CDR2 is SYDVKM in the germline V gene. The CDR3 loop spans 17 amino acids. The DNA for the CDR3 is TGTGCCAGCAGTCCCGAGACTAGCGGGAGGAGCACAGATACGCAGTATTTT. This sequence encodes CASSPETSGRSTDTQYF.

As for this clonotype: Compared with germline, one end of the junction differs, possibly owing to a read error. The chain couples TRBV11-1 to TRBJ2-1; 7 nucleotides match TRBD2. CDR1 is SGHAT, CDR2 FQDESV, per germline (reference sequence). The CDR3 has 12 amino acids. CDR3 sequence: CAISGTRLRQFF. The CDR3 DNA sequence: TGTGCCATCAGCGGGACGAGACTGAGGCAGTTCTTC.

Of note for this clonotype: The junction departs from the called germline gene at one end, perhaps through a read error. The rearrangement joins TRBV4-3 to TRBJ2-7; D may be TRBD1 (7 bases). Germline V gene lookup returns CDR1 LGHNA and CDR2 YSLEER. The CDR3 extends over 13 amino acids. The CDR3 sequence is CASSQGRGVEQYF. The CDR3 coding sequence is TGTGCCAGCAGCCAAGGCAGGGGGGTCGAGCAGTACTTC.

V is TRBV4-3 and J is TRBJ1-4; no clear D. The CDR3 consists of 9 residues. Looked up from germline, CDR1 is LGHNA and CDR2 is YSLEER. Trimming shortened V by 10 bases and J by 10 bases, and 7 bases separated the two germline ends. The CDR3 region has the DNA TGCGCCAAAGCTGGAAAACTGTTTTTT. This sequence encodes CAKAGKLFF.

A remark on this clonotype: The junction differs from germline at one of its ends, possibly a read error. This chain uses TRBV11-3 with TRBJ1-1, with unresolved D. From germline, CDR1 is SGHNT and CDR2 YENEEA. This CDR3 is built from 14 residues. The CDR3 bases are TGTGCCTGCAGCTTAAAAGTGGCGATCACTGAGGCTTTCTTT. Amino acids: CACSLKVAITEAFF.

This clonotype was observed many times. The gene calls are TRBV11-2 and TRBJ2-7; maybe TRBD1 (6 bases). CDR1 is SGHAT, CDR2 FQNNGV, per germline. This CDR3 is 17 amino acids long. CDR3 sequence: CGSSLGIGTPSSYEQYF. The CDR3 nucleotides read TGTGGTAGCAGCTTAGGCATCGGGACACCCAGCTCCTACGAGCAGTACTTC. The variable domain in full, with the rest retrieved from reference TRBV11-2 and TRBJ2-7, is EAGVAQSPRYKIIEKRQSVAFWCNPISGHATLYWYQQILGQGPKLLIQFQNNGVVDDSQLPKDRFSAERLKGVDSTLKIQPAKLEDSAVYLCGSSLGIGTPSSYEQYFGPGTRLTVT.